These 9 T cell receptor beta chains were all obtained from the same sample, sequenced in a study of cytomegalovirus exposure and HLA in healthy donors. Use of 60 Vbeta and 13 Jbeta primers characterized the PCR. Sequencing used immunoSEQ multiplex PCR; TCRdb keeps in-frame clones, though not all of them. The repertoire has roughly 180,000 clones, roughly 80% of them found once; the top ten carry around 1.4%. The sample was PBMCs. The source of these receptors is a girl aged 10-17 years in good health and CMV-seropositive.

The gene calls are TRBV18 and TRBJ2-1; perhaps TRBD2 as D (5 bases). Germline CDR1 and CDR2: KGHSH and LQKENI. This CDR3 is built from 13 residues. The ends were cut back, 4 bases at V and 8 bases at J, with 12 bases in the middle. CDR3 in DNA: TGTGCCAGCTCACAGACAAGCGGCGATGAGCAGTTCTTC. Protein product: CASSQTSGDEQFF.

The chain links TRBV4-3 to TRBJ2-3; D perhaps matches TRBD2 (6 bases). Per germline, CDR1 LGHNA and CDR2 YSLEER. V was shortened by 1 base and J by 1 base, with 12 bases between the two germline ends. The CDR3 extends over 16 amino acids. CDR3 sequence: CASSQAGRGGTDTQYF. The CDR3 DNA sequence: TGCGCCAGCAGCCAAGCGGGGCGGGGAGGCACAGATACGCAGTATTTT.

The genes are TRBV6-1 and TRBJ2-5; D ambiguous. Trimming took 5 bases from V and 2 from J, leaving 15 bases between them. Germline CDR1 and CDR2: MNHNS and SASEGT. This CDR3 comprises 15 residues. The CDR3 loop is CASSPPIFTQETQYF. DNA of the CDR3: TGTGCCAGCAGTCCTCCTATCTTCACTCAAGAGACCCAGTACTTC.

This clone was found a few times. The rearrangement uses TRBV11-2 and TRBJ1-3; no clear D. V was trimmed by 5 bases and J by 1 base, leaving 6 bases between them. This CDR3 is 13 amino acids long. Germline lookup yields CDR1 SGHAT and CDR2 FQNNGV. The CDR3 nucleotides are TGTGCCAGCAGCCCGTATTCTGGAAACACCATATATTTT. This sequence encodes CASSPYSGNTIYF.

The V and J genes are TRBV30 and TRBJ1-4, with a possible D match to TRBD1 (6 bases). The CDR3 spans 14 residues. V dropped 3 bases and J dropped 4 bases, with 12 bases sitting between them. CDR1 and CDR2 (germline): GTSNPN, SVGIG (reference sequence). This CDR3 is CAWSGGQFNEKLFF. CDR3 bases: TGTGCCTGGAGCGGCGGACAGTTTAATGAAAAACTGTTTTTT.

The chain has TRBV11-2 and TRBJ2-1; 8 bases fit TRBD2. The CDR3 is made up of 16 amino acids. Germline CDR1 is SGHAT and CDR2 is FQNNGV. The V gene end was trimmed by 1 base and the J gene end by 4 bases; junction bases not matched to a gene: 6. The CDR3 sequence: CASSLAPSGSYNEQFF. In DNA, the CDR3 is TGTGCCAGCAGCTTAGCCCCTAGCGGGTCATACAATGAGCAGTTCTTC.

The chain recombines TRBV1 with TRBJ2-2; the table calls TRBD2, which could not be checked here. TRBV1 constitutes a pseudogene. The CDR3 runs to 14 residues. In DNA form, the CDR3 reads TGCACCAGCAGGTCTGATCGAGGGACCGGGGAGCTGTTTTTT. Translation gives CTSRSDRGTGELFF.

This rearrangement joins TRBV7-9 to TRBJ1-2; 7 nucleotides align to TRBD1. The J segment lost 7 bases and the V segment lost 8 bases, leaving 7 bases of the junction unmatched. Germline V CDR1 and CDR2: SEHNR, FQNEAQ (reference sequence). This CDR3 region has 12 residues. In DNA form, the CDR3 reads TGTGCCAGCCAGCAGGGGGGATTTGGCTACACCTTC. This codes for CASQQGGFGYTF.

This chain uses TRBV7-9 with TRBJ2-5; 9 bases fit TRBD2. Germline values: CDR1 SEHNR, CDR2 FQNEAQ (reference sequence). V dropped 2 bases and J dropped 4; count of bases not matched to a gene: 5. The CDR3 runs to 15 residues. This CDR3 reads CASSLRREGPETQYF. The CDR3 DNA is TGTGCCAGCAGCTTACGGCGGGAGGGCCCAGAGACCCAGTACTTC. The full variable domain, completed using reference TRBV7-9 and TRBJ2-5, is DTGVSQNPRHKITKRGQNVTFRCDPISEHNRLYWYRQTLGQGPEFLTYFQNEAQLEKSRLLSDRFSAERPKGSFSTLEIQRTEQGDSAMYLCASSLRREGPETQYFGPGTRLLVL.